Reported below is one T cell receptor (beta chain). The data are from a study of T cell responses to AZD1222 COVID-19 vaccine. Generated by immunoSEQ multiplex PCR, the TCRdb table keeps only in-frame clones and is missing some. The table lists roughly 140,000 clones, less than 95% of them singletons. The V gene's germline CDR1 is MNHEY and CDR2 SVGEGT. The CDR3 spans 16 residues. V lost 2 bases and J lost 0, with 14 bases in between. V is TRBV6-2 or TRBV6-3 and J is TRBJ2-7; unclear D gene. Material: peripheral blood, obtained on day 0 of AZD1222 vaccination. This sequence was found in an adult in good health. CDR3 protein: CASSYKAGMLSYEQYF. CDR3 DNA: TGTGCCAGCAGTTACAAGGCCGGTATGCTCTCCTACGAGCAGTACTTC.